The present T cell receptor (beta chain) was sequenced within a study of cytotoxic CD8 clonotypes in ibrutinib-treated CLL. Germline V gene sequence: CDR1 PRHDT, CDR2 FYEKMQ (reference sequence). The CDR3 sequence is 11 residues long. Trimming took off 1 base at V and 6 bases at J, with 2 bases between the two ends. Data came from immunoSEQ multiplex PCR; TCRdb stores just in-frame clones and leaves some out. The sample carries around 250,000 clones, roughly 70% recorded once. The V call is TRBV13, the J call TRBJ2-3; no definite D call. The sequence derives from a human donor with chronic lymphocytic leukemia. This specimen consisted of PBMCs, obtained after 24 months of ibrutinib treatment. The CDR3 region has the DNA TGTGCCAGCAGCTTAGTGGATACGCAGTATTTT. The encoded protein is CASSLVDTQYF.